Below, 24 T cell receptor beta chains from the same sample are listed, as sequenced in a study of Ad26.COV2.S vaccination and SARS-CoV-2 variants. Described treatment: about 20 received Ad26.COV2.S at low or high dose, single or two shots; about 5 received placebo; per-sample allocation not given. Day 63 following the first vaccine or placebo injection was when the samples were taken. Sequencing used immunoSEQ multiplex PCR; TCRdb keeps in-frame clones, though not all of them. The sample consists of approximately 250,000 clones, around 88% of them appearing once. The sample consisted of peripheral blood, taken in a trial of Ad26.COV2.S vaccine versus placebo. These receptors were taken from a person aged 18-60 years who received the Ad26.COV2.S COVID-19 vaccine or a placebo.

This clone was detected only once. The chain carries TRBV5-4 and TRBJ2-1, with D possibly matching TRBD2 (7 bases). Germline lookup yields CDR1 SGHNT and CDR2 YYREEE (reference sequence). Trimming removed 4 bases at V and 2 bases at J, with 16 bases between. This CDR3 has 16 residues. CDR3 region: CASSPTSGGTYNEQFF. The CDR3 DNA reads as TGTGCCAGCAGCCCAACCTCGGGGGGCACCTACAATGAGCAGTTCTTC. Combining the CDR3 with reference TRBV5-4 and TRBJ2-1 gives the whole variable domain ETGVTQSPTHLIKTRGQQVTLRCSSQSGHNTVSWYQQALGQGPQFIFQYYREEENGRGNFPPRFSGLQFPNYSSELNVNALELDDSALYLCASSPTSGGTYNEQFFGPGTRLTVL.

This clone was seen just once. The chain has TRBV28 and TRBJ1-4; D perhaps matches TRBD1 (5 bases). The V end was cut by 5 bases, the J end by 0 bases, with 16 bases between. This CDR3 is 17 amino acids long. The germline gives CDR1 MDHEN, CDR2 SYDVKM. The CDR3 region has the DNA TGTGCCAGCAGTGGCCTCGAGGGGTGGGCAACTAATGAAAAACTGTTTTTT. The encoded protein is CASSGLEGWATNEKLFF.

V usage is TRBV7-9 and J usage is TRBJ2-5; the match to TRBD1 covers 8 bases. Trimming took 8 bases from V and 4 from J; bases not matched to a gene: 3. The germline CDR1 and CDR2 sequences are SEHNR and FQNEAQ (reference sequence). CDR3 length equals 12 residues. CDR3: CASQGAGETQYF. CDR3 coding DNA: TGTGCCAGCCAGGGGGCCGGAGAGACCCAGTACTTC.

CDR3 loop: CASSRGVGRGQPQHF. CDR3 nucleotides: TGTGCCAGCTCACGTGGCGTCGGGAGGGGTCAGCCCCAGCATTTT. The chain couples TRBV18 to TRBJ1-5; weak D call: TRBD1 (5 bases). V was cut by 4 bases and J by 6 bases, with 16 bases left in between. Germline V gene sequence: CDR1 KGHSH, CDR2 LQKENI. The CDR3 spans 15 residues.

This sequence joins TRBV12-3 or TRBV12-4 and TRBJ2-3, with D perhaps TRBD1 (6 bases). The CDR3 is 13 amino acids. Trimming cost V 6 bases and J 8 bases, with 15 bases left between them. CDR3 in DNA: TGTGCCAGCAGCCTACAGGGTCGCCCTACGCAGTATTTT. This encodes CASSLQGRPTQYF.

This chain's CDR3 is CASSLGPGRTTEAFF. The CDR3 region has the DNA TGTGCCAGCAGCTTAGGTCCGGGGAGGACCACTGAAGCTTTCTTT. This chain links TRBV11-2 with TRBJ1-1; no clear D. The CDR3 spans 15 residues. Germline V gene sequence: CDR1 SGHAT, CDR2 FQNNGV. Trimming removed 1 base at V and 4 bases at J, with 13 bases between.

The chain uses TRBV27 and TRBJ1-6; maybe TRBD1 (6 bases). The CDR3 consists of 14 residues. CDR1 is MNHEY, CDR2 SMNVEV, per germline (reference sequence). The V end was cut by 4 bases, the J end by 7 bases, with 11 bases between. In nucleotides, the CDR3 is TGTGCCAGCAGTTGGGCAGGGGACAATTCACCCCTCCACTTT. This encodes CASSWAGDNSPLHF.

V gene TRBV18 combines with J gene TRBJ2-2; D ambiguous. Germline V gene data show CDR1 as KGHSH and CDR2 as LQKENI. The length of the CDR3 is 14 residues. The V and J ends lost 5 bases and 1 base respectively, with 8 bases between them. This CDR3 is CASSMYGNTGELFF. In nucleotides, the CDR3 is TGTGCCAGCTCAATGTATGGGAACACCGGGGAGCTGTTTTTT. Full variable domain (outside the CDR3, taken from reference TRBV18 and TRBJ2-2): NAGVMQNPRHLVRRRGQEARLRCSPMKGHSHVYWYRQLPEEGLKFMVYLQKENIIDESGMPKERFSAEFPKEGPSILRIQQVVRGDSAAYFCASSMYGNTGELFFGEGSRLTVL.

This clone was seen many times. The V call is TRBV19, the J call TRBJ2-2; 8 bases map to TRBD2. Unmatched junction bases numbered 2, after V lost 5 bases and J lost 3 bases. The V gene's germline CDR1 is LNHDA and CDR2 SQIVND (reference sequence). The CDR3 covers 14 residues. The CDR3 sequence is CASSPSGYTGELFF. CDR3 bases: TGTGCCAGTAGTCCTAGCGGGTACACCGGGGAGCTGTTTTTT.

J is TRBJ2-7 and V is TRBV7-8; the match to TRBD1 covers 7 bases. CDR1 is SGHVS and CDR2 is FQNEAQ in the germline V gene. V gave up 1 base and J gave up 3 bases; unmatched junction bases: 6. The CDR3 contains 15 residues. CDR3 amino acids: CASSLDFTGVYEQYV. The DNA of the CDR3 is TGTGCCAGCAGCTTAGATTTTACAGGGGTCTACGAGCAGTACGTC.

The chain has TRBV15 and TRBJ1-3, with 7 bases fitting TRBD1. Germline values: CDR1 LNHNV, CDR2 YYDKDF (reference sequence). CDR3 size: 14 residues. The trim removed 6 bases at V and 3 bases at J, leaving 5 bases unmatched. In nucleotides, the CDR3 is TGTGCCACCAGATCCGGGACAGTTGGAAACACCATATATTTT. This encodes CATRSGTVGNTIYF. The variable domain in full, with the rest retrieved from reference TRBV15 and TRBJ1-3, is DAMVIQNPRYQVTQFGKPVTLSCSQTLNHNVMYWYQQKSSQAPKLLFHYYDKDFNNEADTPDNFQSRRPNTSFCFLDIRSPGLGDTAMYLCATRSGTVGNTIYFGEGSWLTVV.

The chain carries TRBV7-2 and TRBJ1-2; 7 bases agree with TRBD1. The CDR3 totals 14 residues. Per the germline V gene, CDR1 is SGHTA and CDR2 is FQGNSA. The V gene end was trimmed by 4 bases and the J gene end by 4 bases; junction bases not matched to a gene: 6. CDR3 in DNA: TGTGCCAGCAGCTCTGGGCCAGGGGGCTATGGCTACACCTTC. Its protein product is CASSSGPGGYGYTF.

The V gene is TRBV11-3, the J gene TRBJ2-1; 9 nucleotides align to TRBD2. V trimming: 1 base; J trimming: 2 bases; junction bases outside the gene matches: 0. Germline CDR1 SGHNT, CDR2 YENEEA. The length of the CDR3 is 15 residues. The CDR3 sequence: CASSLGGRAYNEQFF. The CDR3 DNA sequence: TGTGCCAGCAGCTTAGGCGGGAGGGCCTACAATGAGCAGTTCTTC.

This clone was picked up one time. The V gene is TRBV19, the J gene TRBJ1-2; no clear D. The ends were cut back, 10 bases at V and 4 bases at J, with 13 bases in the middle. Germline V gives CDR1 LNHDA, CDR2 SQIVND (reference sequence). CDR3 length: 12 residues. The CDR3 protein is CATSFTGYGYTF. As DNA, the CDR3 is TGTGCCACCTCTTTTACGGGCTATGGCTACACCTTC.

This rearrangement joins TRBV10-3 to TRBJ2-7; possibly TRBD1 for D (6 bases). The germline CDR1 and CDR2 sequences are ENHRY and SYGVKD. V was pared by 6 bases and J by 0 bases, with 15 bases between. The CDR3 is 15 residues long. Here the CDR3 DNA reads TGTGCCATCAGGACCGGACAGACACTCTCCTACGAGCAGTACTTC. It translates to CAIRTGQTLSYEQYF.

This chain joins TRBV11-3 and TRBJ2-2; possible D gene TRBD1, 6 bases. This CDR3 spans 14 amino acids. Germline V gene data show CDR1 as SGHNT and CDR2 as YENEEA. The ends were cut back, 4 bases at V and 7 bases at J, with 13 bases in the middle. In nucleotides, the CDR3 is TGTGCCAGCAGCTCCGGGACACGGGGCGGGGAGCTGTTTTTT. Its translation: CASSSGTRGGELFF.

V usage is TRBV29-1 and J usage is TRBJ1-1; the D gene is possibly TRBD1 (5 bases). Germline CDR1 reads SQVTM; CDR2 reads ANQGSEA. The CDR3 runs 11 residues. V gave up 2 bases and J gave up 11 bases, with 12 bases separating them. This CDR3 reads CSVEWGVGAFF. CDR3 DNA sequence: TGCAGCGTTGAATGGGGGGTGGGCGCTTTCTTT.

This clone has a handful of counts. This sequence joins TRBV18 and TRBJ1-6; D ambiguous. The germline V gene has CDR1 KGHSH and CDR2 LQKENI. Trimming took 3 bases from V and 3 from J, leaving 12 bases between them. This CDR3 comprises 16 residues. This CDR3 is CASSPPYRDYNSPLHF. For the CDR3, the DNA is TGTGCCAGCTCACCGCCCTATCGGGACTATAATTCACCCCTCCACTTT.

This clone was seen a handful of times. The chain employs TRBV24-1 and TRBJ2-5; no firm D call. The CDR3 spans 14 residues. CDR1 and CDR2 from the germline V gene are KGHDR and SFDVKD. V lost 5 bases and J 4 bases, leaving 13 bases between the germline ends. The CDR3 sequence: CATSGRSRPETQYF. In nucleotides, the CDR3 is TGTGCCACCAGTGGGCGGTCAAGGCCAGAGACCCAGTACTTC.

The rearrangement links TRBV4-2 to TRBJ1-1, with D maybe TRBD1 (6 bases). The CDR3 is made up of 15 amino acids. The germline gives CDR1 LGHNA, CDR2 YNFKEQ. Trimming cost V 2 bases and J 6 bases, with 16 bases left between them. The CDR3 nucleotides are TGTGCCAGCAGCCAACTAGGAAACAGGGAGCCTGAAGCTTTCTTT. It encodes CASSQLGNREPEAFF.

The rearrangement joins TRBV30 to TRBJ1-1; 7 bases are shared with TRBD1. Germline CDR1 and CDR2: GTSNPN and SVGIG (reference sequence). The CDR3 consists of 14 residues. V was clipped by 2 bases and J by 4 bases; unmatched bases: 7. The CDR3 bases are TGTGCCTGGAGTTCGAGACAGGGATCCACTGAAGCTTTCTTT. Translation gives CAWSSRQGSTEAFF.

This clone was counted a few times. CDR3 region: CASSLVVNYGYTF. DNA of the CDR3: TGCGCCAGCAGCTTGGTGGTAAACTATGGCTACACCTTC. The chain carries TRBV5-1 and TRBJ1-2; D is uncertain. The CDR3 is 13 residues long. Germline CDR1 and CDR2: SGHRS and YFSETQ. V gave up 0 bases and J gave up 2 bases, with 5 bases separating them.

The V and J genes are TRBV4-1 and TRBJ2-5; possible D gene TRBD2, 5 bases. The CDR3 sequence is 17 residues long. V dropped 2 bases and J dropped 4 bases, with 20 bases sitting between them. Germline lookup yields CDR1 MGHRA and CDR2 YSYEKL. CDR3 DNA: TGCGCCAGCAGCCAAATTTTTCTCCGCGGACTTTCAGAGACCCAGTACTTC. Translation gives CASSQIFLRGLSETQYF.

The rearrangement links TRBV18 to TRBJ2-1, with a tentative D call TRBD1 (6 bases). In germline, CDR1 is KGHSH, CDR2 LQKENI. V gave up 5 bases and J gave up 6 bases, with 14 bases separating them. The CDR3 loop spans 14 amino acids. CDR3: CASSSGERGNEQFF. CDR3 nucleotide sequence: TGTGCCAGCTCATCAGGGGAGCGCGGCAATGAGCAGTTCTTC.